This T cell receptor beta chain was sequenced in a study of T cell responses to AZD1222 COVID-19 vaccine. Pooled in the analysis were second doses at about 4 or about 12 weeks. TCRdb's copy holds only in-frame clones and misses some; the assay was immunoSEQ multiplex PCR. The table lists roughly 170,000 clones, 90% to 95% of them singletons. This CDR3 region has 18 residues. V trimming: 4 bases; J trimming: 0 bases; junction bases outside the gene matches: 12. CDR1 and CDR2 from the germline V gene are SGHKS and YYEKEE (reference sequence). The source was peripheral blood, collected 28 days after the second AZD1222 dose. The sequence derives from an adult who received the AZD1222 COVID-19 vaccine. This rearrangement joins TRBV5-5 to TRBJ2-1, with 8 bases fitting TRBD1. The CDR3 here is CASSQGTGTQFSYNEQFF. The CDR3 DNA reads TGTGCCAGCAGCCAAGGGACAGGAACCCAATTCTCCTACAATGAGCAGTTCTTC. Drawing the rest from reference TRBV5-5 and TRBJ2-1, the complete variable domain is DAGVTQSPTHLIKTRGQQVTLRCSPISGHKSVSWYQQVLGQGPQFIFQYYEKEERGRGNFPDRFSARQFPNYSSELNVNALLLGDSALYLCASSQGTGTQFSYNEQFFGPGTRLTVL.